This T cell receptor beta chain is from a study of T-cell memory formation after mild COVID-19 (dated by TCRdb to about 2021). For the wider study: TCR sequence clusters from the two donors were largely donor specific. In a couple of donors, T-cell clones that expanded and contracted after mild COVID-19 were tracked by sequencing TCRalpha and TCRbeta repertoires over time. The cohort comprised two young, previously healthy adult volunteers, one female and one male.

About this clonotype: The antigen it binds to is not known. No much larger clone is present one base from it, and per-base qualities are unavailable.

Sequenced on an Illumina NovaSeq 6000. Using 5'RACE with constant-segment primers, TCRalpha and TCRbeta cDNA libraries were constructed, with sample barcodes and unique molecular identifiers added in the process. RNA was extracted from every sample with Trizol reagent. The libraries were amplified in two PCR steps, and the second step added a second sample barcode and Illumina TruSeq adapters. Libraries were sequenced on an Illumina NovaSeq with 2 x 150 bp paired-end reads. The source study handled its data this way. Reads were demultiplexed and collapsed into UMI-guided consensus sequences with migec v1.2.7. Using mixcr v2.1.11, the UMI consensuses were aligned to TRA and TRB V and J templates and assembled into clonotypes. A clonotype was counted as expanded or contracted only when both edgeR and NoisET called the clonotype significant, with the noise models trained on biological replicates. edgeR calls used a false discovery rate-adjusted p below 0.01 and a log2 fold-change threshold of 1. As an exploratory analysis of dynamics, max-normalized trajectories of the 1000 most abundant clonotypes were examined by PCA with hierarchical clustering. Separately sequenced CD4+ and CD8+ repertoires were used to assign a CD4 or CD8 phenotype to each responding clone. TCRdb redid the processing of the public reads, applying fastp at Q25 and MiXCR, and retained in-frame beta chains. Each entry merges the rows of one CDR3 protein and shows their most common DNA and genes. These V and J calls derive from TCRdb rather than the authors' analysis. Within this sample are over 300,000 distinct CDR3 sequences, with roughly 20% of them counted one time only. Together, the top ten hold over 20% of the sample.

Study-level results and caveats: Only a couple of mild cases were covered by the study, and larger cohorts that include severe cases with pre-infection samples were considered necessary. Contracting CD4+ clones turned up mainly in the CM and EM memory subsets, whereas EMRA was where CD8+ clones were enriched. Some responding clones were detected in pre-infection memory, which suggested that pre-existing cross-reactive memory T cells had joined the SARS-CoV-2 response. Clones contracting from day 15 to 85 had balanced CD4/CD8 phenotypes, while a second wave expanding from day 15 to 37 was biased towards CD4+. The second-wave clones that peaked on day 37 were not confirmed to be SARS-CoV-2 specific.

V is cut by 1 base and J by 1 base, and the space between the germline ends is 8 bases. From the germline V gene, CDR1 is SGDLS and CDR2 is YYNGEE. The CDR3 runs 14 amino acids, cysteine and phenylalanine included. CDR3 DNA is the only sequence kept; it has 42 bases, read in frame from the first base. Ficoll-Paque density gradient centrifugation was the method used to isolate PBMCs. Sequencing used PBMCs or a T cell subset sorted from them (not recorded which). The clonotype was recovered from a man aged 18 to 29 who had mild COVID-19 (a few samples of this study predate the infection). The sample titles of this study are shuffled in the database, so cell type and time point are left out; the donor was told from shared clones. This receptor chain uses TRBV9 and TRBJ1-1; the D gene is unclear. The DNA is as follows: TGTGCCAGCAGCGTAAACGGGTGGAACACTGAAGCTTTCTTT. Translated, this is CASSVNGWNTEAFF.